This T cell receptor (beta chain) stems from a study of T cells in Graves' hyperthyroidism and ophthalmopathy. Researchers defined stable Graves' hyperthyroidism as no ophthalmopathy progression within 18 months. Hyperthyroidism, newly diagnosed and lasting under 2 months, affected patients aged 18 to 65. RNA transcripts provided the source from which TCR beta CDR3 regions were amplified. HTBI primers drove first-round RT-PCR of the TCR CDR3. TCRdb passed the multiplex PCR reads through MiXCR, listing each CDR3 protein once. Of approximately 420,000 distinct CDR3 sequences in the sample, approximately 13% were seen once. Germline lookup yields CDR1 SEHNR and CDR2 FQNEAQ (reference sequence). Trimming stripped 5 bases from V and 6 bases from J, with 14 bases between. The CDR3 length is 14 residues.

V usage is TRBV7-9 and J usage is TRBJ2-1, with D unclear. What was sequenced was blood. This receptor was obtained from a woman aged 18-29 years with Graves' hyperthyroidism. The CDR3: CASSQGIKINEQFF. The CDR3, as DNA: TGTGCCAGCAGCCAAGGGATAAAAATCAATGAGCAGTTCTTC.